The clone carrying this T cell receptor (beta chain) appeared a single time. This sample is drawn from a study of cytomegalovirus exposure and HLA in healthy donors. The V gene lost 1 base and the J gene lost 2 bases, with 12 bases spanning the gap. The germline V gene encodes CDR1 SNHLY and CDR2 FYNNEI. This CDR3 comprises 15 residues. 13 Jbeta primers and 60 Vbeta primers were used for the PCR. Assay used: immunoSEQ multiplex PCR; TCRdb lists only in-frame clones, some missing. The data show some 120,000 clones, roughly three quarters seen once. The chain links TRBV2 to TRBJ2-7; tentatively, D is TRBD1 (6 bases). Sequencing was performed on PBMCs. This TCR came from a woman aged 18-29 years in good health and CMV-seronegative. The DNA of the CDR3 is TGTGCCAGCAGTGAAGGGGACACCCTGGCCTACGAGCAGTACTTC. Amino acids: CASSEGDTLAYEQYF.